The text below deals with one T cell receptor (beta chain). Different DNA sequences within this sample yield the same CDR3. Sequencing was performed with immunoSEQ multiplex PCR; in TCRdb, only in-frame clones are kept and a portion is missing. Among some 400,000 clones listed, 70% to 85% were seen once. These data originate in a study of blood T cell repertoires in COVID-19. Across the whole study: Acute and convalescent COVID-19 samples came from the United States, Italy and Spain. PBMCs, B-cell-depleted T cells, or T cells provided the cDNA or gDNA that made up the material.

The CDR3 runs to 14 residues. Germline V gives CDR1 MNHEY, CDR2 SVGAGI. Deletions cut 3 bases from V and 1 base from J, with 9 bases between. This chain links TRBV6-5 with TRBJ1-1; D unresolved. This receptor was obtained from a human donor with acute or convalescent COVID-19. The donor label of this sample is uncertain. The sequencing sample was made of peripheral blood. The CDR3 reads CASSYLGGNTEAFF. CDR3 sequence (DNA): TGTGCCAGCAGTTATCTAGGTGGGAACACTGAAGCTTTCTTT.